Listed below are T cell receptor beta chains from one sample, sequenced in a study of blood T cell repertoires in COVID-19. Sequencing was performed with immunoSEQ multiplex PCR; in TCRdb, only in-frame clones are kept and a portion is missing. Of some 100,000 clones in the sample, more than 75% are singletons; the top ten hold roughly 5%. The sequenced sample was peripheral blood. Every receptor here comes from a woman of 80 years or more with active COVID-19. CDR3s include the opening cysteine and the closing phenylalanine or tryptophan.

>TRBV4-2
CASSPGTGRSYEQYF
>TRBV10-3
CAISESLSGGGTDTQYF
>TRBV7-2
CASNQRGAGRDPDTQYF
>TRBV27
CASSRRTSGAVETQYF
>TRBV2
CASSEGPRESYEQYF
>TRBV2
CASSVGTGRRGPQHF
>TRBV7-2
CASSRGAGNWETQYF
>TRBV2
CASSGNRGPGTQYF
>TRBV5-6
CASSLVGGNTDTQYF
>TRBV15
CATSRDTGNEQFF
>TRBV4-1
CASSQDPGRTNTGELFF
>TRBV5-8
CASSSGGSGGPLNYGYTF
>TRBV3-1/TRBV3-2
CASSLSGSEDEQYF
>TRBV29-1
CSVVRYNEQFF
>TRBV6-5
CASSSLGAANTGELFF
>TRBV5-1
CASSPGLADADTQYF
>TRBV28
CASSTQGQLYNSPLHF
>TRBV29-1
CSVEAPLAGGLVSFEQYF
>TRBV28
CASIPGKNTGELFF
>TRBV11-3
CASSVAGAPSDEQFF
>TRBV27
CASSYRTGGAYYGYTF
>TRBV28
CASSLHPTGSTGELFF
>TRBV19
CASSPGTGSLLNYGYTF
>TRBV9
CASSLQNSGNTIYF
>TRBV7-3
CASSLSPMGTSGYNEQFF
>TRBV19
CASIPSSGRYNEQFF
>TRBV6-2/TRBV6-3
CASSYQYRTVNQPQHF
>TRBV3-1/TRBV3-2
CASSRTGGEAFF
>TRBV3-1/TRBV3-2
CASSHRSSTDTQYF
>TRBV9
CASSVLPRLEGDTQYF
>TRBV5-3
CARSFLVAGYSYEQYF
>TRBV10-3
CAISESRGYTF
>TRBV29-1
CSVGYSNIQYF
>TRBV9
CASTPISPGGHYGYTF
>TRBV27
CASSFASGSTYNEQFF
>TRBV5-6
CASSFVGQGARNTIYF
>TRBV5-6
CASRTGGANEKLFF
>TRBV18
CASSPISHPAGETQYF
>TRBV11-3
CASSSGDRLMNTEAFF
>TRBV6-2/TRBV6-3
CASSYVSLEQYF
>TRBV4-2
CASSQDLPDYYGYTF
>TRBV4-1
CASSQDASGLFYEQYF
>TRBV5-1
CASSLDGFTNQPQHF
>TRBV11-3
CASSPGQSTDTQYF
>TRBV3-1/TRBV3-2
CASGLGETQYF
>TRBV12-3/TRBV12-4
CASSSRGADTQYF
>TRBV10-3
CAISEETGRNYGYTF
>TRBV9
CASSVGQGAPQETQYF
>TRBV24-1
CATSASGGTYNEQFF
>TRBV5-4
CASSRPGLAGLDEQFF